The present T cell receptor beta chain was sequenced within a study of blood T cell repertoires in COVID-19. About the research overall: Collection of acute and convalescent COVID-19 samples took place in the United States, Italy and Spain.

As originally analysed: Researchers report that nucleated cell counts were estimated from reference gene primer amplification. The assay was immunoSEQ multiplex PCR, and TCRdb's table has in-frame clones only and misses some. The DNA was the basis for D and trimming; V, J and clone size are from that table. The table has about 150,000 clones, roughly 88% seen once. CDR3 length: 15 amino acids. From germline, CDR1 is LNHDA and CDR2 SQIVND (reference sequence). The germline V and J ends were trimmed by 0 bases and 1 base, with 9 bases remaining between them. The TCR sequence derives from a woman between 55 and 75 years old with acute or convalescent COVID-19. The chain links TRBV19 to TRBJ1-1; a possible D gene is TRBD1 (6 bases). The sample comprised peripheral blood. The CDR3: CASSIDYRANTEAFF. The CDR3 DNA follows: TGTGCCAGTAGTATAGATTACAGGGCGAACACTGAAGCTTTCTTT.